This T cell receptor beta chain was documented in a study of blood T cell repertoires in COVID-19. Looking at the study overall: Sample material is recorded as cDNA or gDNA derived from T cells, B-cell-depleted T cells, or PBMCs.

The germline gives CDR1 SGHDT, CDR2 YYEEEE. The CDR3 runs 15 residues. The trim removed 5 bases at V and 4 bases at J, leaving 7 bases unmatched. Source study methods: Amplification with reference gene primers provided the estimates of nucleated cell counts. Profiled with immunoSEQ multiplex PCR; TCRdb holds only in-frame clones, not every one. That table gives V, J and clone size, and the DNA gave D and trimming. The sample consists of about 24,000 clones, 85% to 90% of them appearing once. This clone was seen once. The receptor's source is a human donor in a cohort sampled during active COVID-19. The sample consisted of peripheral blood. The chain uses TRBV5-6 and TRBJ2-5; 11 bases align to TRBD1. The CDR3, as DNA: TGTGCCAGCAGACCTGGACAGGGGGCAGGAGAGACCCAGTACTTC. It specifies CASRPGQGAGETQYF.